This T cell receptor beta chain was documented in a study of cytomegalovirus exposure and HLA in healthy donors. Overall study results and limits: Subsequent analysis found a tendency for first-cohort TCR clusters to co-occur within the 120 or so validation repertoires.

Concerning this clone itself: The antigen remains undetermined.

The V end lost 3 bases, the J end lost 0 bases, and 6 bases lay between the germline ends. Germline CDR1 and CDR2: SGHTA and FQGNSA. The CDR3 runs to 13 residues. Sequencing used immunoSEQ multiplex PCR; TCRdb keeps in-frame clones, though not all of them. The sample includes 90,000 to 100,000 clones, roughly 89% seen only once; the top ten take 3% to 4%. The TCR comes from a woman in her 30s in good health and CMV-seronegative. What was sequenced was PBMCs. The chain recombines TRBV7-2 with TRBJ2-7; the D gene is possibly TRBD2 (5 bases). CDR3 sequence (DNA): TGTGCCAGCAGCTTGAGGGCCTCCTACGAGCAGTACTTC. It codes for CASSLRASYEQYF.